This T cell receptor (beta chain) derives from a study of identical twins. Trimming cost V 4 bases and J 4 bases; bases outside gene matches: 3. Germline V CDR1 and CDR2: SQVTM, ANQGSEA. The CDR3 contains 13 residues. The cDNA had a unique molecular identifier and a template-switch universal primer site. TCRdb passed the 5' RACE reads through MiXCR, listing each CDR3 protein once. The sample includes around 530,000 distinct CDR3 sequences, 13% to 15% of them seen just once. This clonotype has more than one count but fewer than ten. These data are also associated with another study on yellow fever vaccine responses in identical twins.

This TCR derives from a woman aged 18-29 years in good health. This chain uses TRBV29-1 with TRBJ2-3; 9 positions match TRBD2. Sequenced input: CD4+ T cells sorted from blood. The CDR3 DNA is TGCAGCGTTGCGGGACTAGCTGCAGATACGCAGTATTTT. Translation gives CSVAGLAADTQYF.